This T cell receptor beta chain was captured by sequencing in a study of blood T cell repertoires in COVID-19. Study-wide background: Nucleic acid was either cDNA or gDNA, and it came from T cells, B-cell-depleted T cells, or PBMCs.

Losses at the gene ends were 0 bases for V and 4 bases for J; bases not matched to a gene: 4. Germline V gene data show CDR1 as SGDLS and CDR2 as YYNGEE. This CDR3 has 14 residues. The table came from immunoSEQ multiplex PCR; TCRdb's copy has only in-frame clones and leaves some out. The data hold 300,000 to 450,000 clones, with about four fifths observed a single time. Sequenced material: peripheral blood. This chain joins TRBV9 and TRBJ2-7, with 7 bases identical to TRBD2. This sequence was found in a human donor with acute or convalescent COVID-19. The donor label of this sample is uncertain. This CDR3 reads CASSVGGLQYEQYF. The CDR3 DNA sequence: TGTGCCAGCAGCGTAGGGGGACTACAATACGAGCAGTACTTC.